The T cell receptor beta chain described here comes from a study of naive and memory T cell subsets. Ligated cDNA underwent four rounds of PCR with nested alpha and beta constant region primers and SP2. For blood and skin samples, reverse transcription used TCR alpha and beta constant primers. TCRdb analysed the 5' RACE reads with MiXCR anew, one entry per CDR3 protein. The profile shows roughly 56,000 distinct CDR3 sequences, under 8.5% of them singletons. CDR3 length equals 13 residues. Losses at the gene ends were 5 bases for V and 5 bases for J; bases not matched to a gene: 5. Germline CDR1 is SEHNR and CDR2 is FQNEAQ (reference sequence). This clonotype was counted many times. An oligonucleotide containing a UMI was ligated to the 3' end of TCR cDNA.

The sequence was collected from a male donor in good health. The J gene is TRBJ2-5, the V gene TRBV7-9; 7 bases align to TRBD1. The CDR3 nucleotides read TGTGCCAGCAGCCTCGACAGGGACGAGACCCAGTACTTC. This gives the protein CASSLDRDETQYF.